The clone carrying this T cell receptor (beta chain) was picked up many times. Its antigen remains unknown. Stable Graves' hyperthyroidism meant no ophthalmopathy progression within 18 months. Diagnoses were made from clinical symptoms, serum measures (thyroxine and TRAb), thyroid ultrasound and orbital computed tomography. The CDR3 extends over 15 amino acids. The V and J ends lost 4 bases and 7 bases, in that order; junction bases with no gene match: 8. Germline V gene lookup returns CDR1 DFQATT and CDR2 SNEGSKA (reference sequence). This sample is drawn from a study of T cells in Graves' hyperthyroidism and ophthalmopathy. Study background: Before any treatment, at initial diagnosis, peripheral blood was collected. Study-wide points: Ophthalmopathy could be told apart from stable hyperthyroidism with a 13 V-J model.

What was amplified from RNA transcripts were TCR beta CDR3 regions. HTBI primers were used for first-round RT-PCR of the TCR CDR3. One entry per CDR3 protein, called by TCRdb with MiXCR from the multiplex PCR reads. The table has 350,000 or so distinct CDR3 sequences, about 21% seen once; the top ten hold about 50%. Sample: blood. This rearrangement joins TRBV20-1 to TRBJ2-2, with TRBD1 identical over 11 bases. This receptor was taken from a woman in her forties or fifties with Graves' hyperthyroidism. The CDR3: CSATRTGGVGGELFF. The CDR3 DNA reads TGCAGTGCTACCCGGACAGGGGGCGTGGGCGGGGAGCTGTTTTTT.